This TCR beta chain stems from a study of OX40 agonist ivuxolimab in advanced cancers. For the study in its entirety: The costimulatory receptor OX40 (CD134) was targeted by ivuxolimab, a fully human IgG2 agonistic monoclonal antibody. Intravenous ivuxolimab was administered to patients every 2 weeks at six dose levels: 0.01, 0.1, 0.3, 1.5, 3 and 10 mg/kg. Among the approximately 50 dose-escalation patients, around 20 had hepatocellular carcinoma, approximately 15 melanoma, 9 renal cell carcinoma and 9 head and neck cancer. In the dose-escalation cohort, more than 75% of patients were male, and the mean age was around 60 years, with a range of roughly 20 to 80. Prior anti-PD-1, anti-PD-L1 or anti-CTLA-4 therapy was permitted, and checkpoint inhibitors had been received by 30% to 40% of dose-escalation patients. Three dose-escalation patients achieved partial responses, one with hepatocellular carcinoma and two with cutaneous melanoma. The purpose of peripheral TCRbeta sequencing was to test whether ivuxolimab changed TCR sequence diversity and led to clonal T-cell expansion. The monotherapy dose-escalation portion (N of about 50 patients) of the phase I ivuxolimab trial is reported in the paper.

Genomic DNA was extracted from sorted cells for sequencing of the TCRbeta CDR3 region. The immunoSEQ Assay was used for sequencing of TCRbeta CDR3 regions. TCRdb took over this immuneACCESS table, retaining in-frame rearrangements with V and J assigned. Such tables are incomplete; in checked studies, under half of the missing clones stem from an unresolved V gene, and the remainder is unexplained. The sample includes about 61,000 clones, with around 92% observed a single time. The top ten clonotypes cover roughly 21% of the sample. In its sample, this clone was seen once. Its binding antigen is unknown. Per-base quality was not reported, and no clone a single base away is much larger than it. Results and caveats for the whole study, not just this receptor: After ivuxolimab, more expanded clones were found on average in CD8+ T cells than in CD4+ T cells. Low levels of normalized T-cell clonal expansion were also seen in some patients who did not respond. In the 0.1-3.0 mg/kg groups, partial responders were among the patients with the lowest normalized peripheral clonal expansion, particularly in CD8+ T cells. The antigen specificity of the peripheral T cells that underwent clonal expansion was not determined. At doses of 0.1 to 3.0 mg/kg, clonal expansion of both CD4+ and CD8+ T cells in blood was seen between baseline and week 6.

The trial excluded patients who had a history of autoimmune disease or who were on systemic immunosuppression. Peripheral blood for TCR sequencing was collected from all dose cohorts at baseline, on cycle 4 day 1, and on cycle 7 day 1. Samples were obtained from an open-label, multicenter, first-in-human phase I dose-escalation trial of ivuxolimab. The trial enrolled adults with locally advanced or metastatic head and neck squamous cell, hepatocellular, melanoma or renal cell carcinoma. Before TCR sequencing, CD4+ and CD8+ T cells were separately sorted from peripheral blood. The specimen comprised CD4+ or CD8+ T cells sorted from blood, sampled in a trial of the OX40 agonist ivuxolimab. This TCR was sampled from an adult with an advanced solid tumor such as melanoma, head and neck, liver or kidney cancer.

The CDR3 protein: CAWSVPGYGYTF. The sequenced DNA is TGTGCCTGGAGTGTACCAGGGTATGGCTACACCTTC. In this chain, TRBV30 is recombined with TRBJ1-2; a tentative D call is TRBD1 (5 bases match). V drops 0 bases and J drops 5 bases, leaving 7 bases in between. The germline V gene (reference sequence) provides CDR1 GTSNPN and CDR2 SVGIG. The CDR3 runs 12 residues from the cysteine to the phenylalanine. The CDR3 DNA has 36 bases and is translated from base 1.